This TCR beta chain was sequenced during a study of shared clonotypes between healthy human individuals. About the research overall: CD8 memory received one plate per donor, CD8 naive two, CD4 memory three and CD4 naive three.

Every subset's genomic DNA went evenly onto several immunoSEQ plates. Repertoires were generated with immunoSEQ multiplex PCR, while TCRdb's copy carries only in-frame clones and drops some. There are around 600,000 clones in the sample; 95% occur only once, and over 0.1% lies in the top ten. Worth noting for this clone: What it binds is not known.

Terminally differentiated effector memory CD45RA+ cells were left out of the naive CD8 fraction, which was CD45RO-negative and positively selected for CCR7. This CDR3 region has 18 residues. V dropped 8 bases and J dropped 4; count of bases not matched to a gene: 18. Germline V CDR1 and CDR2: MNHEY, SMNVEV (reference sequence). Whole-study results and caveats: Non-shared clonotypes had lower generation probabilities than those shared by all four donors. Genetic and exposure-history diversity was limited by the few donors.

The TCR sequence derives from a woman in her thirties in good health. Sequencing was carried out using naive CD8+ T cells sorted from blood. The chain links TRBV27 to TRBJ1-4, with TRBD1 identical over 8 bases. The CDR3 coding sequence is TGTGCCAGCCACCCCGGACAGGGAATATGGGGTCTTAATGAAAAACTGTTTTTT. Protein product: CASHPGQGIWGLNEKLFF.